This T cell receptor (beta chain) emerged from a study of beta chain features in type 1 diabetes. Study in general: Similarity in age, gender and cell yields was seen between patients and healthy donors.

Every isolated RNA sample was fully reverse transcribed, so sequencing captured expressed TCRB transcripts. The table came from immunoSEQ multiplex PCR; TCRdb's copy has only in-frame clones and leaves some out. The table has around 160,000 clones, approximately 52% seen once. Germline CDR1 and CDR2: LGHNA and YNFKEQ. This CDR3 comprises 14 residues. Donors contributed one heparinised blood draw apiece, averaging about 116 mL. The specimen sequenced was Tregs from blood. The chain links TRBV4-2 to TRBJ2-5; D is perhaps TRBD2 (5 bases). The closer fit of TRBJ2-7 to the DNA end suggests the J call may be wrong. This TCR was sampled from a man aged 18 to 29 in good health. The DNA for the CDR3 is TGTGCCAGCAGCCAACCAGTGACTACCTACGAGCAGTACTTC. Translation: CASSQPVTTYEQYF.